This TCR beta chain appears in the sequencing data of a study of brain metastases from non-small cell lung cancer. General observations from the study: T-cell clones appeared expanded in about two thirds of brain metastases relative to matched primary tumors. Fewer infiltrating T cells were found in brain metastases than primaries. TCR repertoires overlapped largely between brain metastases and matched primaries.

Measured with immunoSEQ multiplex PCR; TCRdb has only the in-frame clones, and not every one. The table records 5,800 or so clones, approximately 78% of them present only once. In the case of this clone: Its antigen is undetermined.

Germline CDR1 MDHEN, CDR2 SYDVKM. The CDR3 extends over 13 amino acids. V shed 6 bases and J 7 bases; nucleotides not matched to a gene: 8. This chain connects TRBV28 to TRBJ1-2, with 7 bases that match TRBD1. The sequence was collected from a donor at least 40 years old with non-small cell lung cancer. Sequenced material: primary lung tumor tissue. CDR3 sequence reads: CASRTGRLSGYTF. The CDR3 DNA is TGTGCCAGCAGGACAGGGAGATTGTCTGGCTACACCTTC.